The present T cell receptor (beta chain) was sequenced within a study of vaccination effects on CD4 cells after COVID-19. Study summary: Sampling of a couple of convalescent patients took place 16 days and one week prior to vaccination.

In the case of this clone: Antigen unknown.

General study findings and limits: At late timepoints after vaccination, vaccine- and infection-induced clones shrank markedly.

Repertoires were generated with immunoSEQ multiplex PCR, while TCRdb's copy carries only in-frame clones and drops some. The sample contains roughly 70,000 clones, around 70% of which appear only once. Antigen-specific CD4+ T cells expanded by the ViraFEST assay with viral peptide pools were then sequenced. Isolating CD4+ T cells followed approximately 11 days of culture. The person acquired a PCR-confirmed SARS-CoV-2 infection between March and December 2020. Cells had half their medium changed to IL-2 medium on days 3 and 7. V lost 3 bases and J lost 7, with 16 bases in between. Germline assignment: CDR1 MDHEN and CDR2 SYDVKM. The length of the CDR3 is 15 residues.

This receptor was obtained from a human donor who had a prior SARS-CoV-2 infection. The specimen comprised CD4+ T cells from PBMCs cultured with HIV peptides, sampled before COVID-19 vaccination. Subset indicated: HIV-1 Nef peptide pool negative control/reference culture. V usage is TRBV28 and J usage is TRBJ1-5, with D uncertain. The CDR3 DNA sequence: TGTGCCAGCAGTTTGGCAGGCCCACTTGAGCAGCCCCAGCATTTT. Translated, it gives CASSLAGPLEQPQHF.